These 10 T cell receptor beta chains were sequenced from one sample in a study of OX40 agonist ivuxolimab in advanced cancers. Assay used: immunoSEQ multiplex PCR; TCRdb lists only in-frame clones, some missing. This table holds some 85,000 clones, about 88% found once. This specimen was CD4+ or CD8+ T cells sorted from blood, taken in a trial of the OX40 agonist ivuxolimab. These TCRs come from an adult with an advanced solid tumor such as melanoma, head and neck, liver or kidney cancer.

V is TRBV6-1 and J is TRBJ1-1; D unresolved. Germline loops: CDR1 MNHNS, CDR2 SASEGT. The CDR3 is 11 amino acids. The V end lost 6 bases, the J end lost 3 bases, and 5 bases lay between the germline ends. CDR3 nucleotide sequence: TGTGCCAGCAGGGAACACACTGAAGCTTTCTTT. Translation: CASREHTEAFF.

The rearrangement links TRBV11-2 to TRBJ2-5; 7 bases align to TRBD2. This CDR3 is built from 15 residues. V trimming: 5 bases; J trimming: 5 bases; junction bases outside the gene matches: 11. Germline assignment: CDR1 SGHAT and CDR2 FQNNGV. CDR3 region: CASSPGSWEGETQYF. The DNA of the CDR3 is TGTGCCAGCAGCCCCGGATCTTGGGAGGGGGAGACCCAGTACTTC.

J is TRBJ2-7 and V is TRBV10-3; TRBD1 aligns across 10 bases. J gave up 5 bases and V 6 bases, and 4 bases lay outside the gene matches. Germline V CDR1 and CDR2: ENHRY, SYGVKD. The CDR3 totals 13 residues. The chain's CDR3 is CAIRPGQGNEQYF. Written as DNA, the CDR3 is TGTGCCATCAGGCCGGGACAGGGGAACGAGCAGTACTTC.

This clone was counted only a few times. CDR3 nucleotide sequence: TGTGCCAGCATCTGGGACGGCTATTCACCCCTCCACTTT. Translating gives CASIWDGYSPLHF. The chain recombines TRBV2 with TRBJ1-6; the D gene is possibly TRBD1 (5 bases). V was clipped by 7 bases and J by 8 bases, with 12 bases between them. CDR3 size: 13 residues. Germline CDR1 reads SNHLY; CDR2 reads FYNNEI.

The gene calls are TRBV11-2 and TRBJ1-5; tentatively, D is TRBD1 (6 bases). This CDR3 is built from 14 residues. Trimming took 2 bases from V and 3 from J, leaving 8 bases between them. Germline-derived CDR1 and CDR2 are SGHAT and FQNNGV. CDR3 nucleotide sequence: TGTGCCAGCAGCTTATGGGGGGCCAATCAGCCCCAGCATTTT. Protein: CASSLWGANQPQHF.

The V gene is TRBV18, the J gene TRBJ2-6, with D hard to call. Trimming removed 3 bases from V and 2 bases from J, with 20 bases in between. Germline values: CDR1 KGHSH, CDR2 LQKENI. CDR3 length: 19 residues. Here the CDR3 DNA reads TGTGCCAGCTCACCGCTGCCGCCCGTTAGTGATGCTGGGGCCAACGTCCTGACTTTC. Residues: CASSPLPPVSDAGANVLTF.

The chain is built from TRBV6-7 and TRBJ2-5; D tentatively fits TRBD1 or TRBD2 (5 bases each). TRBV6-7 carries the ORF label, with uncertain function. The CDR3 is 14 residues long. The germline V and J ends were trimmed by 7 bases and 5 bases, with 17 bases remaining between them. This CDR3 reads CASTYWGKRETQYF. As DNA, the CDR3 is TGTGCCAGCACCTACTGGGGGAAAAGGGAGACCCAGTACTTC.

The V and J genes are TRBV2 and TRBJ2-2; D is possibly TRBD2 (5 bases). Looked up from germline, CDR1 is SNHLY and CDR2 is FYNNEI. V lost 3 bases and J 1 base, leaving 9 bases between the germline ends. The CDR3 consists of 15 residues. The CDR3: CASSESSGNTGELFF. The CDR3 DNA reads TGTGCCAGCAGTGAGTCCAGCGGGAACACCGGGGAGCTGTTTTTT.

This chain links TRBV5-1 with TRBJ1-2, with 8 bases fitting TRBD1. CDR1 is SGHRS, CDR2 YFSETQ, per germline. The CDR3 consists of 16 residues. With 0 bases clipped from V and 4 bases from J, the junction kept 8 bases outside the gene matches. CDR3 sequence reads: CASSLARAGGAYGYTF. DNA of the CDR3: TGCGCCAGCAGCTTGGCGCGGGCAGGGGGCGCCTATGGCTACACCTTC.

This chain uses TRBV6-4 with TRBJ2-1, with a weak D call TRBD2 (5 bases). This CDR3 comprises 15 residues. Trimming took off 10 bases at V and 9 bases at J, with 25 bases between the two ends. Germline assignment: CDR1 MRHNA and CDR2 SNTAGT. The CDR3 DNA follows: TGTGCCACCAAAGATAATCGGTGGGAGTGGGGTGAGCAGTTCTTC. This gives the protein CATKDNRWEWGEQFF.